One sample yielded the 27 T cell receptor beta chains listed below, sequenced in a study of neoadjuvant nivolumab and ipilimumab in lung cancer. Produced via immunoSEQ multiplex PCR; TCRdb's table is partial and in-frame only. This table has over 45,000 clones, approximately 90% appearing once. This material consisted of blood, taken before neoadjuvant nivolumab, alone or with ipilimumab. These receptors originate from an adult with non-small cell lung cancer. Some clones in this sample may be carry-over from other donors' samples.

This chain joins TRBV7-9 and TRBJ1-4, with 7 bases identical to TRBD1. V lost 4 bases to trimming and J lost 7 bases; unmatched junction nucleotides: 6. CDR3 size: 14 residues. Germline V gene sequence: CDR1 SEHNR, CDR2 FQNEAQ (reference sequence). In nucleotides, the CDR3 is TGTGCCAGCAGCTACCGGGACAGCCCTGAAAAACTGTTTTTT. Protein: CASSYRDSPEKLFF.

V is TRBV15 and J is TRBJ1-4; 11 bases are a match to TRBD1. Germline V gene data show CDR1 as LNHNV and CDR2 as YYDKDF (reference sequence). J lost 6 bases, V lost 5 bases, and 2 bases had no gene match. CDR3 length: 14 amino acids. CDR3 nucleotide sequence: TGTGCCACCAGCGTGGGACAGGGGGATGAAAAACTGTTTTTT. Translation gives CATSVGQGDEKLFF. The whole variable domain, remainder taken from reference TRBV15 and TRBJ1-4, is DAMVIQNPRYQVTQFGKPVTLSCSQTLNHNVMYWYQQKSSQAPKLLFHYYDKDFNNEADTPDNFQSRRPNTSFCFLDIRSPGLGDTAMYLCATSVGQGDEKLFFGSGTQLSVL.

This sequence joins TRBV11-2 and TRBJ2-1; unclear D gene. From germline, CDR1 is SGHAT and CDR2 FQNNGV. CDR3 length: 12 residues. Trimming removed 3 bases at V and 5 bases at J, with 5 bases between. CDR3 bases: TGTGCCAGCAGCTTTCTAAACAATGAGCAGTTCTTC. This gives the protein CASSFLNNEQFF.

The chain couples TRBV9 to TRBJ2-2; D gene unclear. This CDR3 comprises 13 residues. The V gene's germline CDR1 is SGDLS and CDR2 YYNGEE. The V gene lost 3 bases and the J gene lost 7 bases, with 10 bases spanning the gap. The CDR3 coding sequence is TGTGCCAGCAGCGCGCAGGTTCGCGGGGAGCTGTTTTTT. It codes for CASSAQVRGELFF.

DNA for the CDR3: TGTGCCAGCAGTTCTTTAGGGGTTGGGGTGGCCACTGAAGCTTTCTTT. It codes for CASSSLGVGVATEAFF. V gene TRBV27 combines with J gene TRBJ1-1, with D possibly TRBD1 on 5 matching bases. The V end lost 4 bases, the J end lost 4 bases, and 19 bases lay between the germline ends. Germline values: CDR1 MNHEY, CDR2 SMNVEV (reference sequence). The CDR3 loop spans 16 amino acids.

CDR3 protein: CASSNRGRFHEQYF. The DNA of the CDR3 is TGTGCCAGCAGTAACAGGGGGCGCTTCCACGAGCAGTACTTC. This chain uses TRBV6-5 with TRBJ2-7, with 9 bases matching TRBD1. The CDR3 sequence is 14 residues long. Germline CDR1 reads MNHEY; CDR2 reads SVGAGI. J was trimmed by 5 bases and V by 5 bases; bases with no gene match: 7.

This clone was counted a few times. The V gene is TRBV6-5, the J gene TRBJ1-2; 8 positions agree with TRBD1. Germline assignment: CDR1 MNHEY and CDR2 SVGAGI. Trimming at V came to 7 bases and at J to 14 bases, leaving 12 bases not matched to a gene. The CDR3 loop spans 12 amino acids. CDR3 coding DNA: TGTGCCAGCACCGACGACCGGGACAGGATAACCTTC. Protein sequence: CASTDDRDRITF.

The V call is TRBV5-1, the J call TRBJ2-1; 10 nucleotides agree with TRBD1. CDR3 size: 11 residues. Germline V gives CDR1 SGHRS, CDR2 YFSETQ. V lost 4 bases to trimming and J lost 14 bases; unmatched junction nucleotides: 3. In DNA form, the CDR3 reads TGCGCCAGCAGCACCGGGACAGGGGAGTTCTTC. It is translated as CASSTGTGEFF.

The chain links TRBV7-9 to TRBJ1-4, with D uncertain. V lost 6 bases, J lost 1 base, and 6 bases lay in between. Germline V gene data show CDR1 as SEHNR and CDR2 as FQNEAQ (reference sequence). This CDR3 spans 13 amino acids. CDR3 in DNA: TGTGCCAGCAGTTTGGAAACTAATGAAAAACTGTTTTTT. As protein: CASSLETNEKLFF.

This clone was recorded only once. The V gene is TRBV11-2, the J gene TRBJ2-5; weak D call: TRBD1 (6 bases). Germline loops: CDR1 SGHAT, CDR2 FQNNGV. The length of the CDR3 is 16 residues. V was clipped by 5 bases and J by 2 bases, with 18 bases between them. CDR3 amino acids: CASSPAVRGDQETQYF. The CDR3 DNA reads TGTGCCAGCAGCCCCGCGGTCAGGGGCGATCAAGAGACCCAGTACTTC.

The chain employs TRBV7-2 and TRBJ2-3; 10 bases align to TRBD2. Germline V gene data show CDR1 as SGHTA and CDR2 as FQGNSA. The junction had 9 bases not matched to a gene; V was cut back by 5 bases and J by 7 bases. CDR3 length equals 15 residues. The CDR3 DNA sequence: TGTGCCAGCAGCAGAAGCCTAGCGGGAGCAAATACGCAGTATTTT. Translated, it gives CASSRSLAGANTQYF.

The chain employs TRBV7-6 and TRBJ1-2; 12 positions match TRBD1. This CDR3 is 17 amino acids long. Germline-derived CDR1 and CDR2 are SGHVS and FNYEAQ. After removal of 3 bases from V and 8 bases from J, the junction contained 13 bases not matched to a gene. The CDR3 sequence is CASSFYPGQGATEGYTF. The CDR3 DNA reads TGTGCCAGCAGCTTCTATCCGGGACAGGGGGCTACGGAGGGCTACACCTTC.

V gene TRBV23-1 combines with J gene TRBJ2-7; perhaps TRBD2 as D (5 bases). TRBV23-1 is an ORF; its function is uncertain. Trimming pared 0 bases from V and 7 bases from J, leaving 19 bases between. The CDR3 runs 16 residues. The CDR3 bases are TGCGCCAGCAGTCAATCCAGTCTAGCCAGCCAGTGTGAGCAGTACTTC. This encodes CASSQSSLASQCEQYF.

The table lists this clone with a few counts. This chain links TRBV5-1 with TRBJ1-2; D remains ambiguous. The CDR3 contains 13 residues. CDR1 and CDR2 from the germline V gene are SGHRS and YFSETQ. V lost 6 bases to trimming and J lost 0 bases, with 9 bases between them. CDR3 DNA: TGCGCCAGCACCCGGGAAGCTAACTATGGCTACACCTTC. Translating it yields CASTREANYGYTF.

The V call is TRBV11-3, the J call TRBJ2-2; D might be TRBD1 (5 bases). The CDR3 is 15 residues long. Deletions cut 5 bases from V and 6 bases from J, with 16 bases between. Germline CDR1 SGHNT, CDR2 YENEEA. This CDR3 is CASSRGQGLSGELFF. The CDR3 DNA reads TGTGCCAGCAGCCGTGGCCAGGGTTTGTCCGGGGAGCTGTTTTTT.

The chain combines TRBV2 with TRBJ1-2, with 12 bases lining up with TRBD1. The CDR3 is 17 amino acids. CDR1 and CDR2 from the germline V gene are SNHLY and FYNNEI. The ends lost 3 bases at V and 4 bases at J; junction bases unmatched: 9. The CDR3 nucleotides are TGTGCCAGCAGTGACCCGGGGGGACAGGGGGCGGGCTATGGCTACACCTTC. Protein sequence: CASSDPGGQGAGYGYTF.

This rearrangement joins TRBV29-1 to TRBJ1-2; D is ambiguous. Trimming shortened V by 4 bases and J by 7 bases, and 13 bases separated the two germline ends. Germline V gene sequence: CDR1 SQVTM, CDR2 ANQGSEA. The CDR3 loop spans 12 amino acids. The CDR3 loop reads CSVGTSLAGYTF. CDR3 nucleotide sequence: TGCAGCGTTGGAACAAGTCTTGCTGGCTACACCTTC. The full variable domain, rest sourced from reference TRBV29-1 and TRBJ1-2, is SAVISQKPSRDICQRGTSLTIQCQVDSQVTMMFWYRQQPGQSLTLIATANQGSEATYESGFVIDKFPISRPNLTFSTLTVSNMSPEDSSIYLCSVGTSLAGYTFGSGTRLTVV.

The chain links TRBV11-2 to TRBJ2-3; D gene ambiguous. Germline CDR1 reads SGHAT; CDR2 reads FQNNGV. CDR3 length equals 15 residues. V dropped 0 bases and J dropped 3 bases, with 10 bases sitting between them. DNA for the CDR3: TGTGCCAGCAGCTTAGATTCGGCCGGAACAGATACGCAGTATTTT. It translates to CASSLDSAGTDTQYF.

For this clone: An end of the junction does not agree with germline; a read error may underlie this. The CDR3 loop is CASSPSTGELQSF. CDR3 nucleotide sequence: TGTGCCAGCTCACCATCCACGGGGGAGCTCCAGTCCTTC. The chain has TRBV18 and TRBJ1-2; D might be TRBD1 (5 bases). This CDR3 contains 13 residues. Germline lookup yields CDR1 KGHSH and CDR2 LQKENI.

The CDR3 loop reads CASTASGNTIYF. The DNA for the CDR3 is TGTGCCAGCACTGCCTCTGGAAACACCATATATTTT. V gene TRBV25-1 combines with J gene TRBJ1-3; no clear D. CDR1 is MGHDK and CDR2 is SYGVNS in the germline V gene. The CDR3 consists of 12 residues. Deletions cut 7 bases from V and 0 bases from J, with 4 bases between. The full variable domain, its missing parts supplied by reference TRBV25-1 and TRBJ1-3, is EADIYQTPRYLVIGTGKKITLECSQTMGHDKMYWYQQDPGMELHLIHYSYGVNSTEKGDLSSESTVSRIRTEHFPLTLESARPSHTSQYLCASTASGNTIYFGEGSWLTVV.

V usage is TRBV7-9 and J usage is TRBJ2-6; the D gene could be TRBD1 or TRBD2 (5 bases each). Germline CDR1 SEHNR, CDR2 FQNEAQ (reference sequence). The CDR3 sequence is 16 residues long. The germline V and J ends were trimmed by 1 base and 4 bases, with 11 bases remaining between them. CDR3 in DNA: TGTGCCAGCAGCTTAGGGTCAGGGACCGGGGCCAACGTCCTGACTTTC. This codes for CASSLGSGTGANVLTF. The whole variable domain, remainder taken from reference TRBV7-9 and TRBJ2-6, is DTGVSQNPRHKITKRGQNVTFRCDPISEHNRLYWYRQTLGQGPEFLTYFQNEAQLEKSRLLSDRFSAERPKGSFSTLEIQRTEQGDSAMYLCASSLGSGTGANVLTFGAGSRLTVL.

This chain joins TRBV18 and TRBJ2-7, with TRBD1 matching 8 bases. The V gene end was trimmed by 3 bases and the J gene end by 6 bases; junction bases not matched to a gene: 13. Germline CDR1 is KGHSH and CDR2 is LQKENI. CDR3 size: 16 residues. The DNA for the CDR3 is TGTGCCAGCTCACCCCAGGGGGCAGGGAACGCACTCGAGCAGTACTTC. This codes for CASSPQGAGNALEQYF.

In DNA, the CDR3 is TGTGCCAGCAGTGAACGTTGGCTAGCGGGATCCAACGAGCAGTACTTC. This sequence encodes CASSERWLAGSNEQYF. The chain recombines TRBV6-1 with TRBJ2-7, with 9 positions matching TRBD2. The CDR3 covers 16 residues. Germline V lookup: CDR1 MNHNS, CDR2 SASEGT. V lost 2 bases, J lost 5 bases, and 10 bases stayed unmatched.

The V and J genes are TRBV7-9 and TRBJ2-5, with TRBD1 as a possible D gene (5 bases). This CDR3 has 11 residues. The V end lost 7 bases, the J end lost 4 bases, and 7 bases lay between the germline ends. Germline V lookup: CDR1 SEHNR, CDR2 FQNEAQ (reference sequence). CDR3 nucleotide sequence: TGTGCCAGCACTCAGGGAGAGACCCAGTACTTC. Its protein product is CASTQGETQYF. Filled out from reference TRBV7-9 and TRBJ2-5, the complete variable domain reads DTGVSQNPRHKITKRGQNVTFRCDPISEHNRLYWYRQTLGQGPEFLTYFQNEAQLEKSRLLSDRFSAERPKGSFSTLEIQRTEQGDSAMYLCASTQGETQYFGPGTRLLVL.

The chain carries TRBV7-9 and TRBJ2-7; 9 positions match TRBD2. The CDR3 consists of 18 residues. Germline V lookup: CDR1 SEHNR, CDR2 FQNEAQ (reference sequence). V was pared by 5 bases and J by 1 base, with 15 bases of the junction left unmatched. CDR3 nucleotide sequence: TGTGCCAGCAGCCCGGCCCGACTAGCGGCCAGCCGATCCTACGAGCAGTACTTC. As protein: CASSPARLAASRSYEQYF.

The V call is TRBV9, the J call TRBJ1-1; 7 bases line up with TRBD1. The CDR3 runs to 13 residues. The J segment lost 8 bases and the V segment lost 3 bases, leaving 7 bases of the junction unmatched. The germline V gene encodes CDR1 SGDLS and CDR2 YYNGEE. CDR3 DNA: TGTGCCAGCAGCGGCGGGGTGACAGGGGAAGCTTTCTTT. It translates to CASSGGVTGEAFF. Supplemented by reference TRBV9 and TRBJ1-1, the full variable domain reads DSGVTQTPKHLITATGQRVTLRCSPRSGDLSVYWYQQSLDQGLQFLIQYYNGEERAKGNILERFSAQQFPDLHSELNLSSLELGDSALYFCASSGGVTGEAFFGQGTRLTVV.

The CDR3 coding sequence is TGTGCCTGGAGTGGGGGACGGGCCGAGCAGTACTTC. It yields the protein CAWSGGRAEQYF. This chain joins TRBV30 and TRBJ2-7; D is perhaps TRBD1 or TRBD2 (5 bases each). The CDR3 contains 12 residues. V was pared by 1 base and J by 6 bases, with 10 bases between. In germline, CDR1 is GTSNPN, CDR2 SVGIG (reference sequence).